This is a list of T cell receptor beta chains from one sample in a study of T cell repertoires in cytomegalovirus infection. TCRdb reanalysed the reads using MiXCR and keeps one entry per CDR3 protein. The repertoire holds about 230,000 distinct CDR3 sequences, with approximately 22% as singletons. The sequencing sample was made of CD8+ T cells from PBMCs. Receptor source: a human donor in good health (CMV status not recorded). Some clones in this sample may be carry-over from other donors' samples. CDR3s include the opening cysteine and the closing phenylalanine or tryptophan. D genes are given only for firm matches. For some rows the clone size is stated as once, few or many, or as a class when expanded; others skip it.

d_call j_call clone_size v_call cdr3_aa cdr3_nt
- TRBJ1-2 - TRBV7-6 CASSRTYGYTF TGTGCCAGCAGCCGGACGTACGGCTACACCTTC
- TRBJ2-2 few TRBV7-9 CASSLGAGIRSGELFF TGTGCCAGCAGCTTAGGAGCAGGGATCCGATCGGGGGAGCTGTTTTTT
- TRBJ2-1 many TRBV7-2 CASSLDRSSYNEQFF TGTGCCAGCAGCTTAGACAGGAGCTCCTACAATGAGCAGTTCTTC
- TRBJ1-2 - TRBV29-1 CSVEELGVMGYGYTF TGCAGCGTTGAGGAATTGGGGGTTATGGGGTATGGCTACACCTTC
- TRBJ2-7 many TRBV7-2 CASSLASRLPSYEQYF TGTGCCAGCAGCTTAGCTAGTAGGTTACCCTCCTACGAGCAGTACTTC
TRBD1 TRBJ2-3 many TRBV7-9 CASSEGADTQYF TGTGCCAGCAGCGAGGGGGCCGATACGCAGTATTTT
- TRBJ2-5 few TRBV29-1 CSVEEGPETQYF TGCAGCGTTGAAGAGGGCCCAGAGACCCAGTACTTC
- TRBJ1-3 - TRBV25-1 CASRKTGSGNTIYF TGTGCCAGCAGAAAGACTGGCTCTGGAAACACCATATATTTT
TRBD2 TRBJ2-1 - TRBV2 CASSETSGGFYEQFF TGTGCCAGCAGTGAGACTAGCGGGGGGTTTTATGAGCAGTTCTTC
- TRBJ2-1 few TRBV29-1 CSHLDETYNEQFF TGCAGCCATCTGGACGAAACGTACAATGAGCAGTTCTTC
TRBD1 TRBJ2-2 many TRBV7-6 CASSLGTATGELFF TGTGCCAGCAGCTTGGGGACAGCTACCGGGGAGCTGTTTTTT
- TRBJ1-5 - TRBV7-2 CASSARTELGQPQHF TGTGCCAGCAGCGCCCGGACAGAGTTAGGCCAGCCCCAGCATTTT
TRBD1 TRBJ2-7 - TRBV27 CASGTGGTYEQYF TGTGCCAGTGGGACAGGGGGGACCTACGAGCAGTACTTC
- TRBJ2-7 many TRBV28 CASSLTAAGGEQYF TGTGCCAGCAGTTTGACCGCTGCCGGGGGCGAGCAGTACTTC
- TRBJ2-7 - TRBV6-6 CASSYGVSEQYF TGTGCCAGCAGTTACGGGGTGAGCGAGCAGTACTTC
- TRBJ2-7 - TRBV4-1 CASSQLDFSYEQYF TGCGCCAGCAGCCAGCTAGATTTCAGCTACGAGCAGTACTTC
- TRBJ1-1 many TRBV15 CATSFFNTGNTEAFF TGTGCCACCAGCTTTTTCAACACGGGGAACACTGAAGCTTTCTTT
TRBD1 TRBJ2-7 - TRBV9 CASSVDDDRVANEQYF TGTGCCAGCAGCGTAGACGACGACAGGGTGGCGAACGAGCAGTACTTC
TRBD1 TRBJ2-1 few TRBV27 CASSSGQGGYNEQFF TGTGCCAGCAGTTCCGGACAGGGAGGTTACAATGAGCAGTTCTTC
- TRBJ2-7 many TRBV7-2 CASSRLGGNEQYF TGTGCCAGCAGTCGGCTCGGGGGAAACGAGCAGTACTTC
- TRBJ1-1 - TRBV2 CASSEAFGLNTEAFF TGTGCCAGCAGTGAAGCATTTGGGTTGAACACTGAAGCTTTCTTT
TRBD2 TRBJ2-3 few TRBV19 CASPITLAGSTDTQYF TGTGCCAGCCCTATAACTCTAGCGGGTAGCACAGATACGCAGTATTTT
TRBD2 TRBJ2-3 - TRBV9 CASSVVPGGADTQYF TGTGCCAGCAGCGTAGTTCCGGGAGGCGCAGATACGCAGTATTTT
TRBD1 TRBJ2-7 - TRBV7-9 CATGTGGRYEQYF TGTGCCACCGGGACAGGGGGCAGATACGAGCAGTACTTC
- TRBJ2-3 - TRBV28 CASSQEDFTDTQYF TGTGCCAGCAGTCAAGAGGACTTCACAGATACGCAGTATTTT
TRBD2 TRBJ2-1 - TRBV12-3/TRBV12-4 CASSYRGGAGEQFF TGTGCCAGCAGTTATCGGGGAGGGGCGGGTGAGCAGTTCTTC
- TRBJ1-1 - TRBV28 CASSLRQGIVGTEAFF TGTGCCAGCAGTTTACGGCAGGGGATAGTTGGCACTGAAGCTTTCTTT
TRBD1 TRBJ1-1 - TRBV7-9 CASSHRQGRDTEAFF TGTGCCAGCAGCCACCGACAGGGACGTGACACTGAAGCTTTCTTT
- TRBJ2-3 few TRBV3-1 CASSQDWGSQRTQYF TGTGCCAGCAGCCAAGATTGGGGCTCCCAGAGGACGCAGTATTTT
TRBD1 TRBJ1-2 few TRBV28 CASSLSGTGDGYTF TGTGCCAGCAGTTTATCTGGGACAGGGGATGGCTACACCTTC
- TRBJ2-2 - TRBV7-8 CASSLGTVWDGELFF TGTGCCAGCAGCTTAGGAACTGTATGGGACGGGGAGCTGTTTTTT
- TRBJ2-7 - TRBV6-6 CASSYSDGLYEQYF TGTGCCAGCAGTTACTCGGACGGCCTGTACGAGCAGTACTTC
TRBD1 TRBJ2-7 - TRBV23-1 CASRIKQGLEQYF TGCGCCAGCAGGATAAAACAGGGGTTGGAGCAGTACTTC
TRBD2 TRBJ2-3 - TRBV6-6 CASSALAGGLTDTQYF TGTGCCAGCAGTGCACTAGCGGGGGGGCTCACAGATACGCAGTATTTT
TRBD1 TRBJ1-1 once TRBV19 CATITGGGTEAFF TGTGCCACGATAACAGGGGGAGGAACTGAAGCTTTCTTT
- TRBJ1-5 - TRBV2 CASSEVDYSNQPQHF TGTGCCAGCAGTGAAGTAGATTATAGCAATCAGCCCCAGCATTTT
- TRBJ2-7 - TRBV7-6 CASSHESGGVYEQYF TGTGCCAGCAGCCATGAGTCAGGAGGAGTCTACGAGCAGTACTTC
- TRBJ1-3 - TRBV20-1 CSAQRGEISGNTIYF TGCAGTGCCCAGAGGGGGGAAATCTCTGGAAACACCATATATTTT
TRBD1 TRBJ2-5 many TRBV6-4 CASSEHPGQGVETQYF TGTGCCAGCAGTGAACACCCGGGACAGGGGGTTGAGACCCAGTACTTC
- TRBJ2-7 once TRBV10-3 CAISEGVLTPYEQYF TGTGCCATCAGTGAGGGGGTTTTAACCCCCTACGAGCAGTACTTC
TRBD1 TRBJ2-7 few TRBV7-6 CASSLADRGTHEQYF TGTGCCAGCAGCTTAGCTGACAGGGGGACTCACGAGCAGTACTTC
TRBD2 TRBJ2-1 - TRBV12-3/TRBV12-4 CASNRGGDNEQFF TGTGCCAGCAACCGGGGGGGAGACAATGAGCAGTTCTTC
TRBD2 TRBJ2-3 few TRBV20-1 CSAVAGGTADTQYF TGCAGTGCAGTAGCGGGGGGGACAGCAGATACGCAGTATTTT
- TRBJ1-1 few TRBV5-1 CASSSQGTEAFF TGCGCCAGCAGCTCTCAGGGAACTGAAGCTTTCTTT
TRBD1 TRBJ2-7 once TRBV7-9 CASSPPYRGSYEQYF TGTGCCAGCAGCCCACCCTACAGGGGTTCCTACGAGCAGTACTTC
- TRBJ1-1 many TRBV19 CASSIGRIEAFF TGTGCCAGTAGTATTGGGCGGATTGAAGCTTTCTTT
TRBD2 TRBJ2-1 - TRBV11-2 CASSLGASGNNEQFF TGTGCCAGCAGCTTAGGGGCTAGCGGGAACAATGAGCAGTTCTTC
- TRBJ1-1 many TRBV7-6 CASSLGGSTEAFF TGTGCCAGCAGCTTAGGTGGGTCCACTGAAGCTTTCTTT
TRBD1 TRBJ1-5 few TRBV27 CASRLGGQNQPQHF TGTGCCAGCAGGTTAGGGGGACAGAATCAGCCCCAGCATTTT
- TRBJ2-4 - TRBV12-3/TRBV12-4 CASRRGGGINIQYF TGTGCCAGCAGACGTGGAGGGGGAATAAACATTCAGTACTTC
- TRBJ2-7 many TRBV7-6 CASSFAVDGYEQYF TGTGCCAGCAGCTTCGCTGTAGACGGCTACGAGCAGTACTTC
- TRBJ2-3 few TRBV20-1 CSAETSIRTDTQYF TGCAGTGCTGAGACCTCAATCCGCACAGATACGCAGTATTTT
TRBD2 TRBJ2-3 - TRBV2 CASSVPRAGGTDTQYF TGTGCCAGCAGTGTTCCCAGAGCGGGGGGCACAGATACGCAGTATTTT
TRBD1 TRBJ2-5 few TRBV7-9 CASSTGTDSQETQYF TGTGCCAGCAGCACCGGGACAGATTCTCAAGAGACCCAGTACTTC
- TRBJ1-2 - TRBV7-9 CASSFQEPYGYTF TGTGCCAGCAGCTTCCAGGAACCCTATGGCTACACCTTC
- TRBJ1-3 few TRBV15 CATSRDRSSGNTIYF TGTGCCACCAGCAGAGACCGGAGCTCTGGAAACACCATATATTTT
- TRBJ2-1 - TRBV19 CASATVDWQFF TGTGCCAGCGCTACAGTGGACTGGCAGTTCTTC
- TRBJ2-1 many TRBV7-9 CASSADSTDEQFF TGTGCCAGCAGCGCGGACAGTACCGATGAGCAGTTCTTC
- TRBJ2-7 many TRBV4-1 CASSQDPERRHEQYF TGCGCCAGCAGCCAAGATCCAGAGAGGAGGCACGAGCAGTACTTC